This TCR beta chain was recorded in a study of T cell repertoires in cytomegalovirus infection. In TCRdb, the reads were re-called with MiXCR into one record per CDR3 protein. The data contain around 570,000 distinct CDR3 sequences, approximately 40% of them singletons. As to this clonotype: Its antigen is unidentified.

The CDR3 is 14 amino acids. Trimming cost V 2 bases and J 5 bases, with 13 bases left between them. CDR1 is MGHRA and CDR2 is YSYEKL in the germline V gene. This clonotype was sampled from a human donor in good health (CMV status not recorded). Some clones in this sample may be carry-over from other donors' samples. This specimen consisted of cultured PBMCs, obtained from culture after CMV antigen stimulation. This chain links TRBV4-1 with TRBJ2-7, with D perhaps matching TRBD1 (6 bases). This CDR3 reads CASSQPGTPNEQYF. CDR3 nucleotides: TGCGCCAGCAGCCAACCCGGGACACCTAACGAGCAGTACTTC.